This T cell receptor beta chain was documented in a study of blood T cells in healthy people across ages (dated by TCRdb to about 2015). Some background on the complete study: In model experiments, roughly one uniquely barcoded TCR beta cDNA molecule per two T cells was captured by template switching. To avoid experimental bias, donors of different ages were spread randomly across the sequencing lanes. The study analyzed two additional independent replicas of 1 million unique cDNA reads from the same blood draw for two donors, one aged 18 to 29 and one aged 80 or older. Donors were grouped into four age groups: young (average roughly 16 years), middle-aged (39), aged (around 60) and long-lived (just over 80). The study measured age-related changes in TCR beta repertoire diversity using deep sequencing normalized with unique cDNA molecular identifiers.

This clonotype was observed at least ten times. Its binding antigen is unknown. Base qualities were left out, and no much larger clone turns up one base away. Paper-wide results and their limitations: Donor CMV infection status was unknown, potentially confounding age-related changes in expanded clonotypes. Total diversity estimates from one million sequenced T cells were considered lower bounds and underestimates. Compared with the aged group, the long-lived group had more naive CD4+ T cells, fewer expanded clones and increased TCR diversity, suggesting age selection. Observed TCR beta diversity per million T cells fell roughly linearly with age, and a significant reduction was already apparent by age around 40. There was a strong correlation between observed TCR beta diversity and the percentage of naive T cells measured by flow cytometry. Conclusive comparison of naive and antigen-experienced compartments was prevented by the profiling of bulk unsorted PBMCs.

Donors were 30 to 45 systemically healthy Caucasian individuals from Russia aged 6 to 90 years. Each donor gave ten milliliters of peripheral blood, drawn into EDTA-treated Vacutainer tubes. Ficoll-Paque density-gradient centrifugation was used to isolate PBMCs, with at least 6 million per sample. Total RNA, at least 5.5 micrograms per sample, was extracted from PBMCs with Trizol reagent. For every donor, flow cytometry on a PBMC aliquot measured the percentage of naive CD45RAhigh/CD27high T cells. The method behind the library was 5' RACE. These reads were obtained on an Illumina HiSeq 2500. A second roughly 7 to 12 cycle PCR used a sample-barcoded 5' primer and a J-beta primer mix. A template-switch 5' adaptor carrying 12 random nucleotides introduced a unique molecular identifier onto each TCR beta cDNA molecule. Each sample yielded at least 3 million CDR3-containing paired-end reads. First-strand cDNA was synthesized from all RNA with the Mint cDNA synthesis kit, primed by a TRBC-specific oligonucleotide. All cDNA was treated with uracil-DNA glycosylase and then went through a first 18-cycle PCR with the universal primers M1SS and BC2_uni_R. The published analysis was carried out like this. For normalization, 1 million high-quality reads were randomly selected from each sample, with every read carrying a distinct molecular identifier. Reads sharing molecular identifiers were discarded rather than binned into consensus sequences. MiTCR, with a Q25 quality threshold and the strictest error-elimination algorithm, was used for CDR3 identification, clonotype clustering and error correction. A nonparametric unseen species model with Euler transformation was used to estimate lower-bound total TCR beta diversity. TCRdb redid the processing of the public reads, applying fastp at Q25 and MiXCR, and retained in-frame beta chains. Rows with a matching CDR3 protein are joined into one entry that keeps the most common DNA and genes. Clone size and V and J calls follow TCRdb, not the original study. This sample lists around 800,000 distinct CDR3 sequences; about 42% were detected once. The ten top clones hold about 21% of the sample.

The CDR1 and CDR2 encoded by the germline V gene are SNHLY and FYNNEI. From cysteine to phenylalanine, the CDR3 is 14 amino acids long. The read is trimmed to its CDR3 DNA, 42 bases read in frame from base 1. Ends trimmed: V by 8 bases, J by 3 bases; bases unmatched to a gene: 6. The sequence derives from a man between 60 and 75 years old in good health. Sequencing was carried out using blood. The V gene is TRBV2 and the J gene is TRBJ2-1, and TRBD1 aligns with 8 junction nucleotides. The bases are TGTGCCAGCGGAGGAACAGGGGGCTACAATGAGCAGTTCTTC. Translation gives CASGGTGGYNEQFF.